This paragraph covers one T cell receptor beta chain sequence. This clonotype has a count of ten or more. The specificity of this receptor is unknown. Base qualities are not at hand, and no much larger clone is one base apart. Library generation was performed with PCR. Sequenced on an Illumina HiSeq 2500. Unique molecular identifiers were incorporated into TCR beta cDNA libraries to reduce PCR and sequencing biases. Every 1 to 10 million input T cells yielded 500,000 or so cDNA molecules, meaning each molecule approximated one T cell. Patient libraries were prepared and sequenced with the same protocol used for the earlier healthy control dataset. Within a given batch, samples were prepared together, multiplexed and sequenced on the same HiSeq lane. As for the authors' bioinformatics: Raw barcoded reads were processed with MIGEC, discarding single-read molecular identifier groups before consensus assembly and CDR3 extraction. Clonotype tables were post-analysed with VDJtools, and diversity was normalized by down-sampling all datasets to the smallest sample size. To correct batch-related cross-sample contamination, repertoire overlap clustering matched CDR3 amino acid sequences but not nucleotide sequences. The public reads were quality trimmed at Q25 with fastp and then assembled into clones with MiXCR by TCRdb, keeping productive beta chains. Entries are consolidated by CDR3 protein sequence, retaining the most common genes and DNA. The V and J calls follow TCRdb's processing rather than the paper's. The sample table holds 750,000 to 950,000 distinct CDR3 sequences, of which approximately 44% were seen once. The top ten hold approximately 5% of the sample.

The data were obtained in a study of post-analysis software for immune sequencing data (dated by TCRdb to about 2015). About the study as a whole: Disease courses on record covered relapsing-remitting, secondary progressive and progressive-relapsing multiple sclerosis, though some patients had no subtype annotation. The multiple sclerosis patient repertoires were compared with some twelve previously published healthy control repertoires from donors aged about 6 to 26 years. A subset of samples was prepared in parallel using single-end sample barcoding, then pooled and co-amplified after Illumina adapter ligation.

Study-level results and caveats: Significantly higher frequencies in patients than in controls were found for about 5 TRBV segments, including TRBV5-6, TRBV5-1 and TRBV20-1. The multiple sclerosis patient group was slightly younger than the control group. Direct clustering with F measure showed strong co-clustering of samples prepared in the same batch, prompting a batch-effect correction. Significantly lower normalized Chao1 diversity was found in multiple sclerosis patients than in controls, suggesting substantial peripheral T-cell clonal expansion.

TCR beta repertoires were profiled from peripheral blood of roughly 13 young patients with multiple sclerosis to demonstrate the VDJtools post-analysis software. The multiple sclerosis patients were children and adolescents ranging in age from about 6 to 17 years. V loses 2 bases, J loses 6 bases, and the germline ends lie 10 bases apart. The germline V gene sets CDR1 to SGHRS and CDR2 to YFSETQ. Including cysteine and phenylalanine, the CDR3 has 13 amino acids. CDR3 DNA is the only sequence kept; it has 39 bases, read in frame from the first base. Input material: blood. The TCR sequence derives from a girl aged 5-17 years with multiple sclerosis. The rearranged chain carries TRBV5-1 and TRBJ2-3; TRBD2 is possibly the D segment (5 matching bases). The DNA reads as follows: TGCGCCAGCAGCTTCGGGGAATTGGATACGCAGTATTTT. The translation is CASSFGELDTQYF.